This T cell receptor beta chain was sequenced in a study of naive and memory T cell subsets. Whole-study results and caveats: Over 85% of naive TCR sequences appeared only once, unlike memory subsets.

CMV status came from CD4+ IFNgamma after overnight CMV lysate stimulation. The CDR3 is made up of 16 amino acids. With 2 bases removed from V and 8 bases from J, the gap between germline ends came to 21 bases. Germline V gene data show CDR1 as GTSNPN and CDR2 as SVGIG (reference sequence). This clonotype was recorded many times. What it binds is unknown. Both TRBC1 and TRBC2 were covered by a beta constant-region primer of two equimolar oligonucleotides. TCRdb processed the UMI-ligation and nested PCR reads anew with MiXCR; each CDR3 protein has one entry. The sample yields 84,000 or so distinct CDR3 sequences, more than 6.5% seen once.

The receptor was derived from a human donor in good health. This rearrangement joins TRBV30 to TRBJ1-4, with D tentatively TRBD1 (5 bases). Sequencing used central memory CD4+ T cells from blood. The CDR3 nucleotides are TGTGCCTGGAGTCATGAACGTCGAGGGGTCGGAGAAAAACTGTTTTTT. Translating it yields CAWSHERRGVGEKLFF.